The 4 T cell receptor beta chains listed next were all sequenced from one sample in a study of CD8 T cells in ankylosing spondylitis. Via MiXCR, TCRdb re-called the 5' RACE reads, giving one row per CDR3 protein. Of hundreds of thousands of distinct CDR3 sequences listed, roughly 26% are singletons. The specimen sequenced was blood, either unsorted or a sorted T cell fraction (not recorded which). The receptors stem from a male donor with ankylosing spondylitis or in good health (not recorded which).

The V call is TRBV19, the J call TRBJ2-7, with a possible D match to TRBD2 (5 bases). Between the trimmed V and J ends, which lost 5 bases and 7 bases, there was a span of 15 bases. From germline, CDR1 is LNHDA and CDR2 SQIVND (reference sequence). The CDR3 loop spans 13 amino acids. Here the CDR3 reads CASSFSGVGEQYF. The CDR3 DNA reads TGTGCCAGTAGTTTCAGCGGAGTCGGGGAGCAGTACTTC.

This chain joins TRBV29-1 and TRBJ2-3; possible D gene TRBD2, 5 bases. Trimming took 6 bases from V and 7 from J, leaving 17 bases between them. The CDR3 runs 13 residues. The V gene's germline CDR1 is SQVTM and CDR2 ANQGSEA. This CDR3 reads CSVRDYRVNTQYF. The CDR3 DNA is TGCAGCGTCCGGGATTATCGAGTAAATACGCAGTATTTT.

The chain uses TRBV21-1 and TRBJ2-7. TRBV21-1 is reported as a pseudogene. CDR3 length: 16 amino acids. The DNA for the CDR3 is TGTGCCAGCAGCAAAGAGGATACGGGAGTTCCCTACGAGCAGTACTTC. Protein: CASSKEDTGVPYEQYF.

V and J are TRBV5-6 and TRBJ2-5, with D perhaps matching TRBD2 (6 bases). This CDR3 has 14 amino acids. V gave up 4 bases and J gave up 2 bases, with 12 bases separating them. Germline V CDR1 and CDR2: SGHDT, YYEEEE. CDR3 protein: CASSRVAEQETQYF. Here the CDR3 DNA reads TGTGCCAGCAGCCGGGTAGCGGAGCAAGAGACCCAGTACTTC.